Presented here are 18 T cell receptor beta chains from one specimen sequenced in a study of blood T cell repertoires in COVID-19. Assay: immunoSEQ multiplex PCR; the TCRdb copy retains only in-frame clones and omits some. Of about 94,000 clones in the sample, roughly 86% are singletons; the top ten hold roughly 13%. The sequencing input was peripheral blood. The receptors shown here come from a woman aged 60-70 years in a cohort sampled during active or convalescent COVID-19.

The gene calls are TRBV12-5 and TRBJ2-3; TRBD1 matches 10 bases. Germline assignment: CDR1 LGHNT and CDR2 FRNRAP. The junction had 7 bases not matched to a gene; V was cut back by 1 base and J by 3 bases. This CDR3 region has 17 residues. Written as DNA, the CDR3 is TGTGCTAGTGGTTTGGGCGACAGGGGGCCGGAAACAGATACGCAGTATTTT. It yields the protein CASGLGDRGPETDTQYF.

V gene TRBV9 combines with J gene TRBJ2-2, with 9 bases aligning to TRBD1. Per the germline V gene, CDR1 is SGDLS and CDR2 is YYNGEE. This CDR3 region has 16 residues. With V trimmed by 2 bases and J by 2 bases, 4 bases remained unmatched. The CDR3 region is CASSVRQGVNTGELFF. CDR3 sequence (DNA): TGTGCCAGCAGCGTTAGACAGGGGGTAAACACCGGGGAGCTGTTTTTT. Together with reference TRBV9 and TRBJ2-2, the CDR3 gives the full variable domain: DSGVTQTPKHLITATGQRVTLRCSPRSGDLSVYWYQQSLDQGLQFLIQYYNGEERAKGNILERFSAQQFPDLHSELNLSSLELGDSALYFCASSVRQGVNTGELFFGEGSRLTVL.

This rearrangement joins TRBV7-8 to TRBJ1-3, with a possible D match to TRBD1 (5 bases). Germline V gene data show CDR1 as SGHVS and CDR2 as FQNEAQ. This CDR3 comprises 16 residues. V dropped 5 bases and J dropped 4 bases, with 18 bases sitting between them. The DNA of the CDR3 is TGTGCCAGCAGCGTGACGGGGGGAGGGCAAGGAAACACCATATATTTT. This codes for CASSVTGGGQGNTIYF.

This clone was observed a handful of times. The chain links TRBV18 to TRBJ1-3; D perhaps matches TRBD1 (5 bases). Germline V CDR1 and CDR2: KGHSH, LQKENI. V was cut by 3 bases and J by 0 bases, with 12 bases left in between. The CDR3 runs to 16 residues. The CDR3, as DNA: TGTGCCAGCTCACCGTTATCGGGGGTCTCTGGAAACACCATATATTTT. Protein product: CASSPLSGVSGNTIYF.

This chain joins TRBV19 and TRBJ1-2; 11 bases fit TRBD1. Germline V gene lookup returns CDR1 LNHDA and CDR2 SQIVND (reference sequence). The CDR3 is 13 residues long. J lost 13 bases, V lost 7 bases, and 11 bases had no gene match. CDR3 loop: CASTGRDRGTSTF. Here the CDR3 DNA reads TGTGCCAGTACTGGCCGGGACAGGGGGACTAGCACCTTC.

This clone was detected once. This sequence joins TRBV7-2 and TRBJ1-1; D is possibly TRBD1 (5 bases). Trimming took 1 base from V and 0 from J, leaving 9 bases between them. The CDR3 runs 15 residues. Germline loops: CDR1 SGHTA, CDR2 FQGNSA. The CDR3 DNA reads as TGTGCCAGCAGCTTAGGGGGCGGGATGAACACTGAAGCTTTCTTT. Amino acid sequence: CASSLGGGMNTEAFF.

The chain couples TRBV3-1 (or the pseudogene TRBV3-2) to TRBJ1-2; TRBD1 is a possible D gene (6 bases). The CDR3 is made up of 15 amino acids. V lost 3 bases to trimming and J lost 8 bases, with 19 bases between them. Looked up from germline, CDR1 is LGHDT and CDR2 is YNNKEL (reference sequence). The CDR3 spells CASSHSGTRGRGYTF. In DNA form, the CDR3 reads TGTGCCAGCAGCCACTCCGGGACAAGGGGTCGGGGCTACACCTTC.

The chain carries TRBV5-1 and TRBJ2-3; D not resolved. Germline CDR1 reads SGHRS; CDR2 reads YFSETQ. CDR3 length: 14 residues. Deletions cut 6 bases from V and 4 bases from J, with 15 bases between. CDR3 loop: CASNLEVKSDTQYF. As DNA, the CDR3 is TGCGCCAGCAACCTAGAAGTCAAATCAGATACGCAGTATTTT.

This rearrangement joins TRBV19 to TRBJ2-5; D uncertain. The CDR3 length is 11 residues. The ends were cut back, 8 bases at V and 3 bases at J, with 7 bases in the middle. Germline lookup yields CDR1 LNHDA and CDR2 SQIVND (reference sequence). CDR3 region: CASHFKETQYF. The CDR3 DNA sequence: TGTGCCAGTCACTTTAAAGAGACCCAGTACTTC.

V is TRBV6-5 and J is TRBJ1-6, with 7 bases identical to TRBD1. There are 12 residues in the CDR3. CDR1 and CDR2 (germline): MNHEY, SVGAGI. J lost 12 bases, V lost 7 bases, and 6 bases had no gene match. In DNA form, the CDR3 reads TGTGCCAGCACCTCTCAGGGGGAACCCCTCCACTTT. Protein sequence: CASTSQGEPLHF.

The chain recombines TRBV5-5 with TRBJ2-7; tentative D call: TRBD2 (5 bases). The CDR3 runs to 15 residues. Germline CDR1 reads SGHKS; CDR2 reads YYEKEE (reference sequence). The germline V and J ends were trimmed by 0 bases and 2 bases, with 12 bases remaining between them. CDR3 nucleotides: TGTGCCAGCAGCTTGGCCGGGGAAAGGGCCTACGAGCAGTACTTC. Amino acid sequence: CASSLAGERAYEQYF.

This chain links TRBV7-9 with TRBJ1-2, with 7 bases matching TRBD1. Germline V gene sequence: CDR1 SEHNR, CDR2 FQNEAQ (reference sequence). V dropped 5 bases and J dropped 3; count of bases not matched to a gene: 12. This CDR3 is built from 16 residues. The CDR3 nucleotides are TGTGCCAGCAGCCGCCGGGACAGCACAAAGGACTATGGCTACACCTTC. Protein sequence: CASSRRDSTKDYGYTF.

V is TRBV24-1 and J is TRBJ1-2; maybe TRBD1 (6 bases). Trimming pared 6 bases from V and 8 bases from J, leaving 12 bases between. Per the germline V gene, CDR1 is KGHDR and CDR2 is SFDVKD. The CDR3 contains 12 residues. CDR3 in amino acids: CATSSQGYGYTF. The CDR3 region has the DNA TGTGCCACCAGTAGCCAGGGGTACGGCTACACCTTC.

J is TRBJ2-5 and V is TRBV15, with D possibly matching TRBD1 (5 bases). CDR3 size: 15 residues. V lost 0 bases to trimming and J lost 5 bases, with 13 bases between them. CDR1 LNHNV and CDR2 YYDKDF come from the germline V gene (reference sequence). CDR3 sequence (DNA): TGTGCCACCAGCAGAGAGGGGCAGGGTAGTGAGACCCAGTACTTC. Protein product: CATSREGQGSETQYF.

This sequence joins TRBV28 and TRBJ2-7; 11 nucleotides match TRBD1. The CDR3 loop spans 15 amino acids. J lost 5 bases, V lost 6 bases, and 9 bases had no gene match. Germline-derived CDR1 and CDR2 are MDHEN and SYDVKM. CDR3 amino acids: CASSRRGQGGDEQYF. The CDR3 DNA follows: TGTGCCAGCAGCCGACGGGGACAGGGGGGCGACGAGCAGTACTTC.

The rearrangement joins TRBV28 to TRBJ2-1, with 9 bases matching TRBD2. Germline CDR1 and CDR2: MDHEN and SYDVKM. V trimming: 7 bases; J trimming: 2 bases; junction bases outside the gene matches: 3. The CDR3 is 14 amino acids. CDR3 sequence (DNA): TGTGCCAGCAACATAGCGGGAGCCTACAATGAGCAGTTCTTC. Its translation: CASNIAGAYNEQFF.

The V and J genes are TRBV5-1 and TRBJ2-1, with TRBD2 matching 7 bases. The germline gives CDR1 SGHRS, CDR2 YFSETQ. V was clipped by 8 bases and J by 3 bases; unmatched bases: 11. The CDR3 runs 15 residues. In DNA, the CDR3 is TGCGCCAGTAGCGACCGGGACTACAACTACAATGAGCAGTTCTTC. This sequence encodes CASSDRDYNYNEQFF.

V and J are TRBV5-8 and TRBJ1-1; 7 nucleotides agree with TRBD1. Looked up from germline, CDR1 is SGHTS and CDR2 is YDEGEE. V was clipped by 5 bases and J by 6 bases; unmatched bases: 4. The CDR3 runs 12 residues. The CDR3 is CASRSQGAEAFF. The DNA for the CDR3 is TGTGCCAGCAGATCTCAGGGGGCTGAAGCTTTCTTT.